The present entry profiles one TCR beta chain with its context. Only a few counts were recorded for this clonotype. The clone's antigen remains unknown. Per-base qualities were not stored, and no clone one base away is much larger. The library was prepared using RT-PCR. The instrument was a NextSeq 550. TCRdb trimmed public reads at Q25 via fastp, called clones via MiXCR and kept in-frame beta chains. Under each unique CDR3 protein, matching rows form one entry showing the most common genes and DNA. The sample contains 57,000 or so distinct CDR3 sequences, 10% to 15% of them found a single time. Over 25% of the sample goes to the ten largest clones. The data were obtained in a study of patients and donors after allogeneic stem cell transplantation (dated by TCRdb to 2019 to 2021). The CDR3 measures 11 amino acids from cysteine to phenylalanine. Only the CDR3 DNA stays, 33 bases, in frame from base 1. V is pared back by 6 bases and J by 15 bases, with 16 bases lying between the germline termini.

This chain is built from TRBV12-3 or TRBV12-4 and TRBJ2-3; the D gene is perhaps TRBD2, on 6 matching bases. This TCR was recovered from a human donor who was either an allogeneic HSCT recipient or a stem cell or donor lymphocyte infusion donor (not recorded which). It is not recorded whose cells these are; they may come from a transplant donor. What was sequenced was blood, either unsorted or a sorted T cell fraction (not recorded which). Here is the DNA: TGTGCCAGCAGCTCCAGCGGGCGAGCATATTTT. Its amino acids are CASSSSGRAYF.